Below, one T cell receptor (beta chain) is given with its context. Its matching antigen is unknown. The data originate from a study of cytomegalovirus exposure and HLA in healthy donors. The PCR made use of 60 Vbeta and 13 Jbeta primers. Repertoires were generated with immunoSEQ multiplex PCR, while TCRdb's copy carries only in-frame clones and drops some. This sample yields about 150,000 clones, of which about three quarters are seen a single time; 3% to 4% belongs to the top ten. General study results and limits: Per a later analysis, 15,000 to 20,000 TCR beta sequences showed association with HLA alleles at 0.05 false discovery rate. In an earlier analysis, most TCR beta V segments were productive about 87% or about 30% of the time. It was reported that the classifier diagnosed cytomegalovirus status with high specificity and sensitivity in both the original and validation cohorts.

CDR1 SGDLS and CDR2 YYNGEE come from the germline V gene. The J segment lost 4 bases and the V segment lost 0 bases, leaving 3 bases of the junction unmatched. This CDR3 is built from 15 residues. The J gene is TRBJ2-1, the V gene TRBV9; 8 bases are shared with TRBD2. The receptor was derived from a woman in her thirties or forties in good health and CMV-seronegative. The source material was PBMCs. CDR3 protein: CASSVALAGYNEQFF. The DNA of the CDR3 is TGTGCCAGCAGCGTAGCGTTAGCGGGGTACAATGAGCAGTTCTTC.